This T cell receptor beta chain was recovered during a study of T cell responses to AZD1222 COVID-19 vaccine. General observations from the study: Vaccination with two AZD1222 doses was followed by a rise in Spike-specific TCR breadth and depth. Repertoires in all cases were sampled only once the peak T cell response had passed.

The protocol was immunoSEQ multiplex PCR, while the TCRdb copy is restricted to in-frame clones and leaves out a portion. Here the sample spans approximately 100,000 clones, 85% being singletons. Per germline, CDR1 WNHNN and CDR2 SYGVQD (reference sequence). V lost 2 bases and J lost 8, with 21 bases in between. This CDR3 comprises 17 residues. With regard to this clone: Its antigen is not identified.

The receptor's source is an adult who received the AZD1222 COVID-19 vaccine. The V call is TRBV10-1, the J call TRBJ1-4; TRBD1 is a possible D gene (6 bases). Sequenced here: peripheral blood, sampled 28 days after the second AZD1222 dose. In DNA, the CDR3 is TGCGCCAGCAGTGAGCCCTTGAGGGGGGGAATGGGGGAAAAACTGTTTTTT. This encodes CASSEPLRGGMGEKLFF.